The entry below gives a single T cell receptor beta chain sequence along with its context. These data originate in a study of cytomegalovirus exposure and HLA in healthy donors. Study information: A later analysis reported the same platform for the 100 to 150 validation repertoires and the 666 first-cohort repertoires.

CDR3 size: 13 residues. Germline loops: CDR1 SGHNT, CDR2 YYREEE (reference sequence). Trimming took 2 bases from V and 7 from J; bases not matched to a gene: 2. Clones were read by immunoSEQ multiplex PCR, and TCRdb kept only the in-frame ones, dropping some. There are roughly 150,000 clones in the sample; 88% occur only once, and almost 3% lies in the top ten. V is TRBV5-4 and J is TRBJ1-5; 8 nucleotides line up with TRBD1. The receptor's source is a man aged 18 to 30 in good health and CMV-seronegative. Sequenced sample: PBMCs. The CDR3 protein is CASSLQGEQPQHF. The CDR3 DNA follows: TGTGCCAGCAGCTTACAGGGGGAGCAGCCCCAGCATTTT.